A selection of T cell receptor beta chains follows, all from one sample in a study of chronic HIV infection and antiretroviral therapy. TCRdb independently ran MiXCR on the 5' RACE reads; one entry per CDR3 protein. The table has 45,000 to 55,000 distinct CDR3 sequences, about 18% seen once. Input material: peripheral blood. These receptors originate from an adult who had HIV and had not received antiretroviral therapy, or was an uninfected healthy control (not recorded which). CDR3s include the opening cysteine and the closing phenylalanine or tryptophan. The order of the fields is D gene, J gene, V gene, clone size, CDR3 protein, CDR3 DNA. The D gene is left open where the match is weak. Some rows have no size entry. The others give once, few or many, or a class for an expanded clone.

TRBD2 | TRBJ2-3 | TRBV28 | few | CASSRSGASTDTQYF | TGTGCCAGCAGTCGGAGCGGGGCCAGCACAGATACGCAGTATTTT
TRBD2 | TRBJ2-7 | TRBV20-1 | NA | CSAYGRMNYEQYF | TGCAGTGCGTACGGGAGGATGAACTACGAGCAGTACTTC
NA | TRBJ2-3 | TRBV4-1 | NA | CASSPGQLGTDTQYF | TGCGCCAGCAGCCCTGGACAGCTAGGCACAGATACGCAGTATTTT
TRBD1 | TRBJ1-1 | TRBV10-2 | NA | CASRYRGGTEAFF | TGCGCCAGCAGGTACAGGGGGGGCACTGAAGCTTTCTTT
TRBD2 | TRBJ2-3 | TRBV7-2 | NA | CASSLSASLAGGLGTDTQYF | TGTGCCAGCAGCTTAAGCGCTTCACTAGCGGGAGGGTTGGGCACAGATACGCAGTATTTT
NA | TRBJ2-3 | TRBV20-1 | NA | CSANRDGGTDTQYF | TGCAGTGCTAACCGAGACGGAGGCACAGATACGCAGTATTTT
NA | TRBJ1-1 | TRBV20-1 | NA | CSARKLPGGGRNTEAFF | TGCAGTGCTAGAAAACTTCCGGGGGGCGGAAGGAACACTGAAGCTTTCTTT
NA | TRBJ2-3 | TRBV4-1 | NA | CASSGREEESTDTQYF | TGCGCCAGCAGCGGACGAGAAGAAGAGAGCACAGATACGCAGTATTTT
NA | TRBJ2-7 | TRBV25-1 | few | CASSASSYEQYF | TGTGCCAGCAGTGCCAGCTCCTACGAGCAGTACTTC
TRBD2 | TRBJ2-3 | TRBV9 | few | CASSVVGTSGDTQYF | TGTGCCAGCAGCGTAGTGGGGACTAGCGGAGATACGCAGTATTTT
NA | TRBJ2-7 | TRBV18 | NA | CASSSGEVSHEQYF | TGTGCCAGCTCAAGTGGGGAGGTATCCCACGAGCAGTACTTC